This TCR beta chain was sequenced for a study of OX40 agonist ivuxolimab in advanced cancers. Study information: Treatment of patients was with ivuxolimab, an agonistic anti-OX40 (CD134) antibody. Patients with prior anti-PD-1, anti-PD-L1 or anti-CTLA-4 therapy were eligible; about 40% had some.

The V gene lost 2 bases and the J gene lost 7 bases, with 13 bases spanning the gap. The CDR3 is made up of 13 amino acids. Germline assignment: CDR1 SGHKS and CDR2 YYEKEE (reference sequence). The protocol was immunoSEQ multiplex PCR, while the TCRdb copy is restricted to in-frame clones and leaves out a portion. The sample carries roughly 86,000 clones, more than 85% recorded once. This TCR derives from an adult with an advanced solid tumor such as melanoma, head and neck, liver or kidney cancer. V is TRBV5-5 and J is TRBJ2-7; the D gene could be TRBD1 or TRBD2 (5 bases each). This sample comprised CD4+ or CD8+ T cells sorted from blood, obtained in a trial of the OX40 agonist ivuxolimab. The CDR3 region is CASSFIGGREQYF. The CDR3 DNA sequence: TGTGCCAGCAGCTTTATTGGGGGTAGAGAGCAGTACTTC.